This TCR beta chain was captured in a study of CD8 T cells in Susac syndrome. Losses at the gene ends were 5 bases for V and 8 bases for J; bases not matched to a gene: 4. There are 12 residues in the CDR3. Germline assignment: CDR1 SQVTM and CDR2 ANQGSEA. CD8+ and CD4+ T cells from blood underwent TCR beta sequencing, which was carried out in a high-throughput format. Controls matched for sex and age were healthy donors. Bulk CD8+ and CD4+ cells came from magnetic negative isolation; CD8+ TEMRA by FACS. An input of 0.5 to 1 ug of RNA was subjected to reverse transcription using random hexamers. TCR beta CDR3 was amplified by immunoSEQ covering 54 Vbeta and 13 Jbeta. TCRdb reanalysed the immunoSEQ multiplex PCR reads using MiXCR and keeps one entry per CDR3 protein. The profile shows around 190,000 distinct CDR3 sequences, roughly 95% of them singletons.

This TCR derives from a human donor in good health. The chain employs TRBV29-1 and TRBJ2-1, with 9 positions matching TRBD1. Material for sequencing was CD4+ T cells from PBMCs. CDR3 protein: CSVTTGGDEQFF. CDR3 sequence (DNA): TGCAGCGTTACTACAGGGGGCGATGAGCAGTTCTTC.